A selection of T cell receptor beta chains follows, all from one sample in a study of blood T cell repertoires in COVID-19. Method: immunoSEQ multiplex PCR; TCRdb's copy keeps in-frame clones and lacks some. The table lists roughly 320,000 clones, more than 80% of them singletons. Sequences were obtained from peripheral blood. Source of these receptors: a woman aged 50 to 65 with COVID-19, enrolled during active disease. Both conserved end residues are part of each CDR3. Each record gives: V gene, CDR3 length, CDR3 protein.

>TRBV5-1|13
CASSSTPDTEAFF
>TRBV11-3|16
CASSLTGNRLNSPLHF
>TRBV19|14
CASSITGGNTEAFF
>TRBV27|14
CASRKVRLTDTQYF
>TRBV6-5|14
CASTVPREGNEQFF
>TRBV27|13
CASTSSGSGELFF
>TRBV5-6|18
CASSRLSAKTGINYGYTF
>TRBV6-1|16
CASSEAGPGGYYGYTF
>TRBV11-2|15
CASSTLAGISYEQYF
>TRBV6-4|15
CASSPTSGRGNEQFF
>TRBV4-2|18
CASSQDKGLAGGTGELFF
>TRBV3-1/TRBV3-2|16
CASSQDIGGEPYEQYF
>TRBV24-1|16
CATSDFGQGSTDTQYF
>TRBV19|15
CASSNSAYLSYEQYF
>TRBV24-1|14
CATSDLMRQDTQYF
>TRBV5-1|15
CASSLVGVAKNIQYF
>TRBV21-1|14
CASTQRASGYEQYF
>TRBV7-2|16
CASSLRGASSYNEQFF
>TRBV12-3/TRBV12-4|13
CASSFTAGTEAFF
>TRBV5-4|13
CASSLQGQDGYTF
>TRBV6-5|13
CASINADRGGYTF
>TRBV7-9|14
CASGWWGRDTEAFF
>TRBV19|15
CASARLASSTDTQYF
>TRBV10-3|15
CAISESARPEGPQHF
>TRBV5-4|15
CASSFSGGSYNEQFF
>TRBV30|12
CAWRAQANTIYF
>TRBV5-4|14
CASSLVGTAYEQYF
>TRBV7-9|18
CASSLTNLGTTSGNTIYF
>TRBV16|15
CASSQSGQNNQPQHF
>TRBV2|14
CASSRTGTSDEQFF
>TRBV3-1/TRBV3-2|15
CASTVAGVSGNTIYF
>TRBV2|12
CASSAQGDTQYF
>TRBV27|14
CASSSSGVYNEQFF
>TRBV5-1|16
CASSLAGTKSTDTQYF
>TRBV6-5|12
CASKDNHYGYTF
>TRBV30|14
CAWGRDRGIYEQYF
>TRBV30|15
CAWSVPSGSQETQYF
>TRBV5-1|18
CASSLRPGTSGSSDTQYF
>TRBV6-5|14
CASRHDRASSPLHF
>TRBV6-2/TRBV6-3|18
CASSGQGFLSSSNQPQHF
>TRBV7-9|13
CASSQQGRYEQYF
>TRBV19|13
CASSSSVLYEQYF
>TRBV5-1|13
CASSQGVGTEAFF
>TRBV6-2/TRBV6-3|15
CASSRPGQGTYEQYF
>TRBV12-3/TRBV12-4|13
CASSSGSNQPQHF
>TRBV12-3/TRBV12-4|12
CASSGGAGELFF
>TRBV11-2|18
CASSLVPASGGIYNEQFF
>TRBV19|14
CASSMATGYNEQFF
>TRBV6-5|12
CASRLENYGYTF
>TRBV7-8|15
CASSSSRGNNYGYTF